This TCR beta chain was identified in a study of OX40 agonist ivuxolimab in advanced cancers. Regarding the study as a whole: Both blood CD4+ and CD8+ T cells showed clonal growth by week 6 at 0.1 to 3.0 mg/kg.

Collection of blood occurred at baseline, at cycle 4 day 1, and at cycle 7 day 1. A word on this clone: The antigen is unknown.

Sequencing used immunoSEQ multiplex PCR; TCRdb keeps in-frame clones, though not all of them. The data show around 67,000 clones, with 70% to 90% seen just once and approximately 1.4% held by the top ten. The sequencing here drew on CD4+ or CD8+ T cells sorted from blood, taken in a trial of the OX40 agonist ivuxolimab. This receptor was identified in an adult with an advanced solid tumor such as melanoma, head and neck, liver or kidney cancer.

As DNA, the CDR3 is TGTGCCAGCAGTTTGGCACAGGGGGCTGGCTATGGCTACACCTTC. Translation gives CASSLAQGAGYGYTF. V and J are TRBV28 and TRBJ1-2, with 9 positions matching TRBD1. Germline V gene data show CDR1 as MDHEN and CDR2 as SYDVKM. The trim removed 3 bases at V and 4 bases at J, leaving 6 bases unmatched. CDR3 length: 15 amino acids.